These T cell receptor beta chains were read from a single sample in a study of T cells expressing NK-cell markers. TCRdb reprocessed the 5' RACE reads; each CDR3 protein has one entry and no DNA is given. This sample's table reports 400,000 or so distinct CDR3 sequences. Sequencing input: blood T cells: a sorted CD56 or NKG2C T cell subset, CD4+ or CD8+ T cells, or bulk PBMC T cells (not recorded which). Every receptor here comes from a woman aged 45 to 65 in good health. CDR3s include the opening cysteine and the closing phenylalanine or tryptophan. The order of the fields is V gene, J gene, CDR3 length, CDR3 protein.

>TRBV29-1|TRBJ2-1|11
CSVEGLAVQFF
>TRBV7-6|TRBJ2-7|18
CASSLAVLAEGLPYEQYF
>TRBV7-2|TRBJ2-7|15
CASSLFGAITYEQYF
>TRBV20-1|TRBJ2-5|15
CSAITGTGNRETQYF
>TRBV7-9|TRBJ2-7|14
CASSEIRQSYEQYF
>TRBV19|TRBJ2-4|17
CASSIVWQKLAKNIQYF
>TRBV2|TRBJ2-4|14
CAIRTTGGADIQYF
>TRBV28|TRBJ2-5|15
CASSPRDRSRETQYF
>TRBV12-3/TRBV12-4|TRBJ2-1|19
CASSPPLDRLSSSYNEQFF
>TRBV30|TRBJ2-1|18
CAWSIHFSGRRTYNEQFF
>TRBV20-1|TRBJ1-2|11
CSASDTYGYTF
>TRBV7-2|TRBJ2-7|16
CASSSTGGAGEAQQYF
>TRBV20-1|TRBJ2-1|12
CSARFTGHEQFF
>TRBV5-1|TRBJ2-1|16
CASSLEPGTPYNEQFF
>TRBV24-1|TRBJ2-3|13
CATSDGQTDTQYF
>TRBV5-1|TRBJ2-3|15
CASSLTGTATDTQYF
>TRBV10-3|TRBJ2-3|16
CAISENPSGKTDTQYF
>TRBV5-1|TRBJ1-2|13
CASRPGGSYGYTF
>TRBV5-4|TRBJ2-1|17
CASSSTLAGDSYNEQFF
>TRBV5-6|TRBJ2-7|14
CASTLRGPLFEQYF
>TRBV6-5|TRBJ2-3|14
CASSTGQHGDTQYF
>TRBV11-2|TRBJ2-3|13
CASSLGVGYTQYF
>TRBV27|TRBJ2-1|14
CASSPGSRDNEQFF
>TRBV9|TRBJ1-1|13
CASSGDRNTEAFF
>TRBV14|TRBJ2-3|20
CASSQESSPGGRAFTDTQYF
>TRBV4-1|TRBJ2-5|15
CASSQDINSVKTQYF
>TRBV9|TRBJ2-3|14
CASSVEPSSDTQYF
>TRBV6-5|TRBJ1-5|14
CASAGTVSNQPQHF
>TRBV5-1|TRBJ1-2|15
CASSLVHGAIYGYTF
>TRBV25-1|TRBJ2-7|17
CASSFPPRGAPMGEQYF
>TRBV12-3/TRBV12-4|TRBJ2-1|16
CASSFVGLGSYNEQFF
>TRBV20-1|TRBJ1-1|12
CSASHGDSVAFF
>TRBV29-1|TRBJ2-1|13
CSVGAGHANEQFF
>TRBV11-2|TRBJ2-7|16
CASTLSSGSASYEQYF
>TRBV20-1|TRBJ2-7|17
CSARVEGAGGNLFEQYF
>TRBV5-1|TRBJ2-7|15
CASSLDGGSSYEQYF
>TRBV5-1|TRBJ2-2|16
CASSPRVGGHTGELFF
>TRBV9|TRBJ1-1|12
CATPHPNTEAFF
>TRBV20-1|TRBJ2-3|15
CSAVERDRGQDTQYF
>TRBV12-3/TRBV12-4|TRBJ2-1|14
CASTTPGVVNEQFF
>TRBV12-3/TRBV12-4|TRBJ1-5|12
CASTGPGQPQHF
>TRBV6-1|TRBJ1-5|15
CASRGTINSNQPQHF
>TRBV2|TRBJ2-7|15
CASSNPSGAGYEQYF